This T cell receptor (beta chain) emerged from a study of T cells after yellow fever vaccination. The study, taken as a whole, reports: Most primary-vaccination clones reappeared after the booster (about 95% CD4, around 88% CD8). Overlap between CD4 and CD8 compartments was detected for a small share of clonotypes.

Conversion of TCR transcripts into cDNA relied on 5'RACE template switching, which added a universal primer site and UMIs. A single record per CDR3 protein comes from TCRdb applying MiXCR to the 5' RACE reads. The sample yields some 110,000 distinct CDR3 sequences, 6.5% to 8% seen once. The CDR3 has 17 residues. V was trimmed by 5 bases and J by 0 bases, leaving 20 bases between them. This clonotype turned up a few times. Its antigen is as yet unknown. The chain uses TRBV12-3 or TRBV12-4 and TRBJ2-7, with D possibly matching TRBD2 (6 bases). This TCR was sampled from a man between 18 and 35 years old who received the YFV17D yellow fever vaccine. The sample here was CD4+ T cells sorted from PBMCs, taken approximately 11 days after the first yellow fever vaccination. The CDR3 region has the DNA TGTGCCAGCAGTGACCCCGAGGGAGGCAGCAGCTCCTACGAGCAGTACTTC. Its translation: CASSDPEGGSSSYEQYF.